What follows is one T cell receptor beta chain and its context. What it binds is not known. This sample stems from a study of cytomegalovirus exposure and HLA in healthy donors. Study-wide points: A later analysis revealed that TCR association rates differed between HLA loci, peaking at DRB1 and bottoming out at HLA-C. Later genetic work tied a missense DCLRE1C variant to beta-chain V and J trimming. An observed cluster of highly shared sequence variants was recorded as a likely sequencing artifact.

PCR primers comprised 60 Vbeta and 13 Jbeta primers. Method: immunoSEQ multiplex PCR; TCRdb's copy keeps in-frame clones and lacks some. The table includes approximately 81,000 clones, over 70% detected once. Among the donors, all were healthy bone marrow donors. The sequence was obtained from a man aged 35-49 years in good health and CMV-seropositive. Sequencing used PBMCs.

The DNA of the CDR3 is TGTGCCAGCAGCGCCCCGGGGGGGGCGAGCACTGAAGCTTTCTTT. Translation: CASSAPGGASTEAFF. The gene calls are TRBV9 and TRBJ1-1; D may be TRBD1 (6 bases). The CDR3 runs to 15 residues. Trimming took off 3 bases at V and 4 bases at J, with 16 bases between the two ends. CDR1 and CDR2 (germline): SGDLS, YYNGEE.